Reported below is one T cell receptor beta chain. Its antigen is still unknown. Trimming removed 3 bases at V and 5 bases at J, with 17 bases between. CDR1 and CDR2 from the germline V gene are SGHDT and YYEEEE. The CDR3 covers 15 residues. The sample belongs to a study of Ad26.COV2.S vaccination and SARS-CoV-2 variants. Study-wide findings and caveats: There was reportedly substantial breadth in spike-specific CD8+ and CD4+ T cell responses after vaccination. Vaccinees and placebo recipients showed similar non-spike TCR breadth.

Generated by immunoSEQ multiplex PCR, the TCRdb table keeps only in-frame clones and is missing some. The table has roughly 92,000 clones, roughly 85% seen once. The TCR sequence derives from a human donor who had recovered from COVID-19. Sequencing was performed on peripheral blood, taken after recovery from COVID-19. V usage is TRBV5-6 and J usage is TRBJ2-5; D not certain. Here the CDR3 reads CASSSRWDLGETQYF. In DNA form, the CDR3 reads TGTGCCAGCAGCTCCCGGTGGGATTTAGGGGAGACCCAGTACTTC.